This is a list of T cell receptor beta chains from one sample in a study of long-term antiretroviral therapy in people with HIV. Only in-frame clones appear in the TCRdb table, and some are missing; sequencing was by immunoSEQ multiplex PCR. The sample contains 30,000 to 40,000 clones, over 65% of which appear only once. The sample here was unsorted PBMCs, taken 2 years after starting antiretroviral therapy. Receptors were obtained from a woman aged 50 to 60 with HIV. Both conserved end residues are part of each CDR3. Each record gives: D gene, clone size, CDR3 length, V gene, J gene, CDR3 DNA, CDR3 protein. D genes are given only for firm matches. Rows give clone size only sometimes, using once, few, many, or a class for an expanded clone.

TRBD2	.	18	TRBV4-1	TRBJ2-7	TGCGCCAGCAGCCCTTCGGGGTATAACGGGGGGTTTACCTACGAGCAGTACTTC	CASSPSGYNGGFTYEQYF
TRBD2	.	17	TRBV2	TRBJ2-2	TGTGCCAGCACCTCCGGGACTAGCGGGGCCTTGACCGGGGAGCTGTTTTTT	CASTSGTSGALTGELFF
.	.	15	TRBV7-2	TRBJ2-5	TGTGCCAGCAGCTTTTTCCCGGGGAACCAAGAGACCCAGTACTTC	CASSFFPGNQETQYF
.	.	17	TRBV5-1	TRBJ2-3	TGCGCCAGCAGCGCTGGAGTGGGTCCGAGGAGCACAGATACGCAGTATTTT	CASSAGVGPRSTDTQYF
.	.	14	TRBV6-6	TRBJ1-3	TGTGCCAGCAGTTATGGTTCATCCGGAAACACCATATATTTT	CASSYGSSGNTIYF
TRBD1	.	14	TRBV10-3	TRBJ1-1	TGTGCCATCAGTGAGTCGCAGGGGGCCACTGAAGCTTTCTTT	CAISESQGATEAFF
TRBD1	.	11	TRBV29-1	TRBJ1-3	TGCAGCGCTAGAGAACAGGGGACCATATATTTT	CSAREQGTIYF
TRBD1	.	11	TRBV5-1	TRBJ2-1	TGCGCCAGCAGCTTGGTCAGGGGGCGCTTCTTC	CASSLVRGRFF
TRBD1	once	19	TRBV4-1	TRBJ2-7	TGCGCCAGCAGCCAAGTAGTACCGGGACAGGGTTCTATTCCCTACGAGCAGTACTTC	CASSQVVPGQGSIPYEQYF
.	.	13	TRBV6-1	TRBJ1-6	TGTGCCGGGCAGGACCGTCATAATTCACCCCTCCACTTT	CAGQDRHNSPLHF
TRBD1	.	20	TRBV18	TRBJ2-5	TGTGCCAGCTCAGCTTTTTCATCAGGGCTGATAGGGACAGATCAAGAGACCCAGTACTTC	CASSAFSSGLIGTDQETQYF
TRBD2	.	15	TRBV9	TRBJ2-3	TGTGCCAGCACCCCGACTAGCCACAACGCAGATACGCAGTATTTT	CASTPTSHNADTQYF
.	.	15	TRBV7-3	TRBJ1-2	TGTGCCAGCAGCCCCGCCCTCTCCGGGGCGGGGGATTACACCTTC	CASSPALSGAGDYTF
.	.	13	TRBV30	TRBJ1-4	TGTGCCTGGAGGTACCAGGGAAATGAAAAACTGTTTTTT	CAWRYQGNEKLFF
TRBD2	.	16	TRBV4-1	TRBJ2-3	TGCGCCAGCAGCCTAACCACTAGCGGACACACAGATACGCAGTATTTT	CASSLTTSGHTDTQYF
.	.	15	TRBV25-1	TRBJ1-6	TGTGCCAGCAGTGAATGGGGACAAAGAGGATCACCCCTCCACTTT	CASSEWGQRGSPLHF
.	.	14	TRBV19	TRBJ1-3	TGTGCCAGTAGTCATGGGACGGCTGGAAACACCATATATTTT	CASSHGTAGNTIYF
.	once	15	TRBV2	TRBJ1-5	TGTGCCAGCAGTGAACGTTCCTATAGCAATCAGCCCCAGCATTTT	CASSERSYSNQPQHF
TRBD1	.	17	TRBV4-1	TRBJ1-1	TGCGCCAGCAGCCATAACCCCGGACAGGGCGGTGGGGCTGAAGCTTTCTTT	CASSHNPGQGGGAEAFF
TRBD1	.	14	TRBV6-1	TRBJ1-2	TGTGCCAGCAGTAATCAGGGGGTTGACGATGGCTACACCTTC	CASSNQGVDDGYTF
.	once	12	TRBV11-2	TRBJ2-1	TGTGCCAGCAGCCCTCTACGCAATGAGCAGTTCTTC	CASSPLRNEQFF
TRBD2	.	14	TRBV7-6	TRBJ2-2	TGTGCCAGCAGCTTACGCGGGGGGGTCGAAGAGCTGTTTTTT	CASSLRGGVEELFF
.	.	15	TRBV5-1	TRBJ1-6	TGCGCCAGCAGCAGTTACGAGGGAGGCGATTCACCCCTCCACTTT	CASSSYEGGDSPLHF
.	.	11	TRBV2	TRBJ2-4	TGTGCCAGCACCCAAAAAAACATTCAGTACTTC	CASTQKNIQYF
TRBD2	.	16	TRBV7-2	TRBJ2-3	TGTGCCAGCAGCTTAGCTGGAGCGGGGGGGCAGGATACGCAGTATTTT	CASSLAGAGGQDTQYF
TRBD1	.	15	TRBV13	TRBJ1-1	TGTGCCAGCAGCTCAACAGGGGGAATGAACACTGAAGCTTTCTTT	CASSSTGGMNTEAFF
.	.	14	TRBV12-5	TRBJ1-1	TGTGCTAGTGGTTTGGTACCTGAGAACACTGAAGCTTTCTTT	CASGLVPENTEAFF
.	.	13	TRBV6-1	TRBJ1-4	TGTGCCAGCACCTCGGGACCGAACCAAAAACTGTTTTTT	CASTSGPNQKLFF
.	.	14	TRBV5-5	TRBJ2-4	TGTGCCAGCAGCCCAGACTTGGCGGTGAACATTCAGTACTTC	CASSPDLAVNIQYF
TRBD2	.	18	TRBV11-2	TRBJ2-2	TGTGCCAGCAGCTTGAAGCGGGGGACCTCTCTGAACACCGGGGAGCTGTTTTTT	CASSLKRGTSLNTGELFF
.	.	13	TRBV7-9	TRBJ1-5	TGTGCCAGCAGCCGGGACGGATATCAGCCCCAGCATTTT	CASSRDGYQPQHF
.	.	16	TRBV2	TRBJ2-5	TGTGCCAGCAGTGAAGTTACTTTCCAGTACCAAGAGACCCAGTACTTC	CASSEVTFQYQETQYF
.	few	13	TRBV11-2	TRBJ1-2	TGTGCCAGCAGCTTGGGGGGGGCCTATGGCTACACCTTC	CASSLGGAYGYTF
.	.	13	TRBV9	TRBJ1-2	TGTGCCAGCAGCGCGGGACCGCGCTATGGCTACACCTTC	CASSAGPRYGYTF
.	once	16	TRBV7-9	TRBJ2-1	TGTGCCAGCAGTAACCCCGGGTACGTCCAGAACAATGAGCAGTTCTTC	CASSNPGYVQNNEQFF
TRBD1	.	15	TRBV5-1	TRBJ1-6	TGCGCCAGCAGCCCGAAGACAGGGGGCGGTTCCCCCCTCCACTTT	CASSPKTGGGSPLHF
.	.	12	TRBV2	TRBJ2-5	TGTGCCAGCAGTCCGAGCGTAGAGACCCAGTACTTC	CASSPSVETQYF
.	once	15	TRBV6-5	TRBJ1-1	TGTGCCAGCAGTTACACTAGCCCAGAGAACACTGAAGCTTTCTTT	CASSYTSPENTEAFF
.	few	11	TRBV30	TRBJ1-1	TGTGCCTGGATTTTAAGGCAGGAAGCTTTCTTT	CAWILRQEAFF
.	.	15	TRBV30	TRBJ2-7	TGTGCCTGGACCAGGGACGGCGTTAGCTCCTACGAGCAGTACTTC	CAWTRDGVSSYEQYF
TRBD1	.	14	TRBV2	TRBJ1-6	TGTGCCAGCAGTAAGGACAGGGGTTATTCACCCCTCCACTTT	CASSKDRGYSPLHF
.	.	11	TRBV10-3	TRBJ2-2	TGTGCCATCAGCAACACCGGGGAGCTGTTTTTT	CAISNTGELFF
.	.	16	TRBV5-1	TRBJ2-5	TGCGCCAGCAGCTTGGGGGGAATAAGCTTCCAAGAGACCCAGTACTTC	CASSLGGISFQETQYF
.	.	13	TRBV5-6	TRBJ1-1	TGTGCCAGCAGCCCCGGACCATCCCTAGAAGCTTTCTTT	CASSPGPSLEAFF
.	.	13	TRBV5-8	TRBJ1-5	TGTGCCAGCAGCTGGGGAGGTCGGGAGCCCCAGCATTTT	CASSWGGREPQHF
TRBD1	.	20	TRBV5-1	TRBJ2-2	TGCGCCAGCAGCTTGGTACGGGGGCAACAGGGGGCCCCGAACACCGGGGAGCTGTTTTTT	CASSLVRGQQGAPNTGELFF
.	.	14	TRBV7-3	TRBJ1-2	TGTGCCAGCACCCCGGGACACCAATCCTATGGCTACACCTTC	CASTPGHQSYGYTF
.	few	14	TRBV30	TRBJ1-6	TGTGCCTGGAGTTTCTGGCAGGGTAATTCACCCCTCCACTTT	CAWSFWQGNSPLHF